This T cell receptor (beta chain) derives from a study of T cell repertoires in cytomegalovirus infection. Whole-study context: In public TCR beta signatures, there were indications of both CMV infection and matching HLA type.

This clonotype has a handful of counts. No antigen is known for it. Germline lookup yields CDR1 SGHVS and CDR2 FNYEAQ. The CDR3 spans 12 residues. V was shortened by 5 bases and J by 4 bases, with 6 bases between the two germline ends. TCRdb itself ran the reads through MiXCR, one entry per CDR3 protein. Among around 540,000 distinct CDR3 sequences listed, around a third were seen once. Study-wide points: HLA-C-restricted CMV clonotypes gave the most frequent clonotype in two of eight donors. Individuals carrying CMV plus the relevant HLA were identified by cumulative frequency of public TCR beta families.

This chain uses TRBV7-6 with TRBJ1-3; the D is unclear. The TCR comes from a human donor in good health (CMV status not recorded). Some clones in this sample may be carry-over from other donors' samples. The specimen comprised cultured PBMCs, sampled from culture after CMV antigen stimulation. For the CDR3, the DNA is TGTGCCAGCAGCGCGACAGGAAACACCATATATTTT. Encoded protein: CASSATGNTIYF.